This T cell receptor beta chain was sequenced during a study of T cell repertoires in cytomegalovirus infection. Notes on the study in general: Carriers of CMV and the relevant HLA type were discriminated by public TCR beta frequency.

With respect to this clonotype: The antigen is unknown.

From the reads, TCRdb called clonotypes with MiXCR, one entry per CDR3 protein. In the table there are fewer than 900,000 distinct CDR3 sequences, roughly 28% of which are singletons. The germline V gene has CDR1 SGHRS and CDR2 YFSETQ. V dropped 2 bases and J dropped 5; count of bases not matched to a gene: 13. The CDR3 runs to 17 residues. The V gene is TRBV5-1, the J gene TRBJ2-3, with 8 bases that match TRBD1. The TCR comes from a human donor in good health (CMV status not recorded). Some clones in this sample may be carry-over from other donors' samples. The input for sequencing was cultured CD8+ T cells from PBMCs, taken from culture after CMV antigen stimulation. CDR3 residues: CASSFLGTGGVEDTQYF. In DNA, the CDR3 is TGCGCCAGCAGCTTTCTTGGGACAGGCGGTGTTGAAGATACGCAGTATTTT.